This T cell receptor beta chain was documented in a study of blood T cell repertoires in COVID-19. Clones were read by immunoSEQ multiplex PCR, and TCRdb kept only the in-frame ones, dropping some. The sample lists approximately 85,000 clones, about nine tenths seen once, with less than 35% in the top ten. V lost 1 base and J 8 bases, leaving 14 bases between the germline ends. Germline CDR1 and CDR2: LGHNA and YNFKEQ. The CDR3 sequence is 14 residues long. The sequence derives from a man aged 45 to 65 with active or convalescent COVID-19. The specimen was peripheral blood. The chain is built from TRBV4-2 and TRBJ1-2; D is unclear. Written as DNA, the CDR3 is TGTGCCAGCAGCCAAGGGGGAGGGTCGTACGGCTACACCTTC. As protein: CASSQGGGSYGYTF.